The source of this T cell receptor (beta chain) is a study of blood T cell repertoires in COVID-19. Study information: The study drew acute and convalescent COVID-19 samples from the United States, Italy and Spain. Sources were T cells, B-cell-depleted T cells, or PBMCs; the material itself was cDNA or gDNA.

Original processing methods: Researchers report that nucleated cell counts were estimated from reference gene primer amplification. Sequenced by immunoSEQ multiplex PCR; TCRdb stores in-frame clones only, minus some. Clone size and V and J calls were adopted from that table, with D and trimming inferred from the DNA. The table lists 200,000 to 250,000 clones, roughly 80% of them singletons. J lost 1 base, V lost 4 bases, and 9 bases had no gene match. The CDR3 has 18 residues. The germline V gene encodes CDR1 MDHEN and CDR2 SYDVKM. The sequencing input was peripheral blood. The origin of this receptor is a woman aged 55-69 years with active or convalescent COVID-19. The chain carries TRBV28 and TRBJ1-6; TRBD1 matches 8 bases. CDR3 nucleotide sequence: TGTGCCAGCAGTTCGACAGGGGAGTTTGGTTCCTATAATTCACCCCTCCACTTT. Translated, it gives CASSSTGEFGSYNSPLHF. Combining the CDR3 with reference TRBV28 and TRBJ1-6 gives the whole variable domain DVKVTQSSRYLVKRTGEKVFLECVQDMDHENMFWYRQDPGLGLRLIYFSYDVKMKEKGDIPEGYSVSREKKERFSLILESASTNQTSMYLCASSSTGEFGSYNSPLHFGNGTRLTVT.